The 5 T cell receptor beta chains presented below share a single source sample, sequenced in a study of T cell clonotyping in hematopoietic cell transplantation. Assay used: immunoSEQ multiplex PCR; TCRdb lists only in-frame clones, some missing. The repertoire has approximately 8,800 clones, 80% to 95% of them found once; the top ten carry 5.7%. The specimen comprised PBMCs, sampled 100 days after allogeneic stem cell transplant. These receptors all come from a male patient aged 50 to 60 who had an allogeneic stem cell transplant from a related donor, so T cells may come from the graft donor. Some clones in this sample may be carry-over from other donors' samples.

The chain combines TRBV18 with TRBJ2-7; TRBD2 matches 9 bases. Germline assignment: CDR1 KGHSH and CDR2 LQKENI. V gave up 3 bases and J gave up 4 bases; unmatched junction bases: 7. CDR3 length: 15 amino acids. The chain's CDR3 is CASSPPGSGGYEQYF. CDR3 nucleotide sequence: TGTGCCAGCTCACCCCCGGGTAGCGGGGGATACGAGCAGTACTTC.

The chain employs TRBV2 and TRBJ1-5, with TRBD1 as a possible D gene (6 bases). Germline V gives CDR1 SNHLY, CDR2 FYNNEI. The CDR3 sequence is 15 residues long. Trimming cost V 5 bases and J 7 bases, with 18 bases left between them. The CDR3 sequence is CASSLRQAGGQPQHF. DNA for the CDR3: TGTGCCAGCAGTTTACGACAGGCCGGTGGACAGCCCCAGCATTTT.

This rearrangement joins TRBV7-2 to TRBJ1-4; D not resolved. Trimming shortened V by 3 bases and J by 7 bases, and 15 bases separated the two germline ends. CDR3 size: 15 residues. The germline gives CDR1 SGHTA, CDR2 FQGNSA. The CDR3 protein is CASSLTSGQSEKLFF. In DNA, the CDR3 is TGTGCCAGCAGCTTGACATCCGGGCAGAGTGAAAAACTGTTTTTT. The full variable domain, its missing parts supplied by reference TRBV7-2 and TRBJ1-4, is GAGVSQSPSNKVTEKGKDVELRCDPISGHTALYWYRQSLGQGLEFLIYFQGNSAPDKSGLPSDRFSAERTGGSVSTLTIQRTQQEDSAVYLCASSLTSGQSEKLFFGSGTQLSVL.

The chain links TRBV7-2 to TRBJ1-2; 9 bases are a match to TRBD1. The junction had 4 bases not matched to a gene; V was cut back by 4 bases and J by 4 bases. The CDR3 is 14 amino acids. Germline CDR1 and CDR2: SGHTA and FQGNSA. The CDR3 reads CASSSKTGGYGYTF. In DNA form, the CDR3 reads TGTGCCAGCAGCTCCAAGACAGGGGGCTATGGCTACACCTTC.

Only one count was recorded for this clone. This rearrangement joins TRBV11-3 to TRBJ2-3, with a tentative D call TRBD2 (5 bases). Trimming took off 4 bases at V and 8 bases at J, with 13 bases between the two ends. This CDR3 region has 13 residues. Germline values: CDR1 SGHNT, CDR2 YENEEA. CDR3: CASSSDYSGTQYF. The CDR3, as DNA: TGTGCCAGCAGCTCAGACTACTCGGGTACGCAGTATTTT.